Listed below are T cell receptor beta chains from one sample, sequenced in a study of shared clonotypes between healthy human individuals. Sequencing was performed with immunoSEQ multiplex PCR; in TCRdb, only in-frame clones are kept and a portion is missing. The sample consists of over 850,000 clones, approximately 80% of them appearing once. What was sequenced was memory CD4+ T cells from PBMCs. The receptor set was obtained from a man aged 18 to 30 in good health. Some clones in this sample may be carry-over from other donors' samples. CDR3s include the opening cysteine and the closing phenylalanine or tryptophan. The D gene is left open where the match is weak. Expanded clones get a size class; other rows say once, few or many, or leave the size out.

J	D	size	V	CDR3
TRBJ2-2	-	many	TRBV4-1	CASSQDPRHLPGELFF
TRBJ1-1	-	-	TRBV7-2	CASSLGSGFAEAFF
TRBJ1-2	-	-	TRBV5-6	CASSLKPGVDTF
TRBJ2-5	-	few	TRBV7-9	CASSRPVRETQYF
TRBJ2-1	-	-	TRBV9	CASSVAGLPSYNEQFF
TRBJ2-2	-	few	TRBV4-3	CASSQEKGPGELFF
TRBJ2-1	TRBD1	-	TRBV28	CASSLTTGAPYNEQFF
TRBJ1-1	TRBD1	-	TRBV11-2	CASSSLRFRGQGMNTEAFF
TRBJ2-6	-	-	TRBV30	CAWWSEGLPNVLTF
TRBJ1-3	-	-	TRBV7-9	CASSLWALGTGNTIYF
TRBJ2-7	TRBD1	-	TRBV15	CATSSRVGDRAYEQYF
TRBJ2-1	-	few	TRBV19	CASSRTGYYNEQFF
TRBJ2-7	-	-	TRBV11-2	CASSRAIGGHRRDEQYF
TRBJ2-3	TRBD1	many	TRBV30	CAWSSTTPGQITDTQYF
TRBJ2-3	TRBD2	-	TRBV5-1	CASSLDPLAGGGRDTQYF